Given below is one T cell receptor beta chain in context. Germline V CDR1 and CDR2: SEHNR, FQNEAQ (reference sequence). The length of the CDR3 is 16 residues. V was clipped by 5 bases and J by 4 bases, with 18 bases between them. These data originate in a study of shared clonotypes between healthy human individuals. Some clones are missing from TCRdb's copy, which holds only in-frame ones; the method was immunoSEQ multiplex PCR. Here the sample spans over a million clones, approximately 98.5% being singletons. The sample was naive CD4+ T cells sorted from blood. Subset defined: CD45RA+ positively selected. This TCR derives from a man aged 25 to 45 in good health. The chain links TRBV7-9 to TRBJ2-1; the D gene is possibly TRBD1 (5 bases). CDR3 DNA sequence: TGTGCCAGCAGCATTGGACAAGTCAACCTTTACAATGAGCAGTTCTTC. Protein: CASSIGQVNLYNEQFF.